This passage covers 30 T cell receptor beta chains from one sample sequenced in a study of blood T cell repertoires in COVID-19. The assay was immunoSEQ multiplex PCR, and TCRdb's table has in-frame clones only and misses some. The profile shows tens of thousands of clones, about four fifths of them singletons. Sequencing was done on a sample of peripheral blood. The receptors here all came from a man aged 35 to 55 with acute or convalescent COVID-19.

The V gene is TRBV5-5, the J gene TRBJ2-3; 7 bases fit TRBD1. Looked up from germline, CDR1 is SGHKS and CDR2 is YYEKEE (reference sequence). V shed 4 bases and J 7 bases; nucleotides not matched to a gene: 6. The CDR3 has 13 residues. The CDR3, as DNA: TGTGCCAGCAGCGTATTGACAGGGAATACGCAGTATTTT. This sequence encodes CASSVLTGNTQYF. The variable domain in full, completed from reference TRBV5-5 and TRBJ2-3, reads DAGVTQSPTHLIKTRGQQVTLRCSPISGHKSVSWYQQVLGQGPQFIFQYYEKEERGRGNFPDRFSARQFPNYSSELNVNALLLGDSALYLCASSVLTGNTQYFGPGTRLTVL.

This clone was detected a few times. The CDR3 sequence is CASSLTGLIEETQYF. In nucleotides, the CDR3 is TGTGCCAGCAGCTTAACTGGACTGATCGAAGAGACCCAGTACTTC. The rearrangement links TRBV7-3 to TRBJ2-5; weak D call: TRBD2 (5 bases). The CDR3 length is 15 residues. CDR1 and CDR2 from the germline V gene are SGHTA and FQGTGA. Trimming cost V 0 bases and J 3 bases, with 11 bases left between them.

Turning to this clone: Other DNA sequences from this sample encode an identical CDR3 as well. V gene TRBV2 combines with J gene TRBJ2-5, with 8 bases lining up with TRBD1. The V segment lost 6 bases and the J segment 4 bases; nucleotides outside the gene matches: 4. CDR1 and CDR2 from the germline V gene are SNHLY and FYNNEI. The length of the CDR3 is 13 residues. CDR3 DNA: TGTGCCAGCAGCGACAGGGGCGGAGAGACCCAGTACTTC. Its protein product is CASSDRGGETQYF.

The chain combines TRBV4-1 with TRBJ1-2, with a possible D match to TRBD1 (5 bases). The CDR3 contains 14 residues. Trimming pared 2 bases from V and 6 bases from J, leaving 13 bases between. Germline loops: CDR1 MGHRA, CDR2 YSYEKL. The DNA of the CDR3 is TGCGCCAGCAGCCAACCCCCCGTGACAGATGGCTACACCTTC. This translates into CASSQPPVTDGYTF.

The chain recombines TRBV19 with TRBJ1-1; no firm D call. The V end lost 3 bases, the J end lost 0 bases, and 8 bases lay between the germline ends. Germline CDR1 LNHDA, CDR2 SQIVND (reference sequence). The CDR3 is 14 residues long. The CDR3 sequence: CASSIQVLNTEAFF. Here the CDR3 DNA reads TGTGCCAGTAGTATTCAGGTGTTGAACACTGAAGCTTTCTTT.

DNA for the CDR3: TGTGCCAGCAGTTATCAGGGCTCCTATAATTCACCCCTCCACTTT. It encodes CASSYQGSYNSPLHF. This rearrangement joins TRBV6-2 or TRBV6-3 to TRBJ1-6, with a weak D call TRBD1 (5 bases). Germline CDR1 reads MNHEY; CDR2 reads SVGEGT. This CDR3 region has 15 residues. The V and J ends lost 3 bases and 0 bases respectively, with 6 bases between them.

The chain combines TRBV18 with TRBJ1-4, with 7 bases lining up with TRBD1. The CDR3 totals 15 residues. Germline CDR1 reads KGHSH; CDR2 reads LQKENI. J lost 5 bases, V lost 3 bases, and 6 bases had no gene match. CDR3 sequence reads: CASSPRDSRNEKLFF. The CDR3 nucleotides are TGTGCCAGCTCACCCCGGGACAGCCGAAATGAAAAACTGTTTTTT.

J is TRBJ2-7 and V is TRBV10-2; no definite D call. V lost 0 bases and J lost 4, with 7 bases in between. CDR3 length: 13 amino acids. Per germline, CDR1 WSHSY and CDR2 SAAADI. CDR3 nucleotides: TGCGCCAGCAGTGAGTCGAAGCGATACGAGCAGTACTTC. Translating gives CASSESKRYEQYF.

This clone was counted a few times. The CDR3 loop reads CASSLRGVGNTIYF. CDR3 in DNA: TGTGCCAGCAGCTTACGGGGGGTCGGAAACACCATATATTTT. The chain joins TRBV7-9 to TRBJ1-3, with D possibly matching TRBD1 (5 bases). V shed 2 bases and J shed 4 bases, with 9 bases lying between them. This CDR3 region has 14 residues. CDR1 is SEHNR, CDR2 FQNEAQ, per germline (reference sequence).

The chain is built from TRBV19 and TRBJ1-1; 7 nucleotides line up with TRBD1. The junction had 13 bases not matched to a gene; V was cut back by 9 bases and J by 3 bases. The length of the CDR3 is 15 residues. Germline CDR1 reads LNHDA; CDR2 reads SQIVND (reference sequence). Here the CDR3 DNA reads TGTGCCAGCGCAAAAATCGACAGGGAGGACACTGAAGCTTTCTTT. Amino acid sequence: CASAKIDREDTEAFF.

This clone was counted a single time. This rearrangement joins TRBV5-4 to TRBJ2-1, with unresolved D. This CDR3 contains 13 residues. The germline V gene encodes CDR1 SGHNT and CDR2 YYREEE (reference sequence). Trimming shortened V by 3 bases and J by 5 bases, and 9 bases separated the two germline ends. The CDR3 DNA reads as TGTGCCAGCAGCTCAGAACCACACAATGAGCAGTTCTTC. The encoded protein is CASSSEPHNEQFF.

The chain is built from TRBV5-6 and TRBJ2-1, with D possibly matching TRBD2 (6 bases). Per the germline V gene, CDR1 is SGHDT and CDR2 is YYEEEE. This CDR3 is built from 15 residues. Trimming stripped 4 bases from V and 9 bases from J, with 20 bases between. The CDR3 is CASSTGGFPSGEQFF. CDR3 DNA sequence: TGTGCCAGCAGCACTGGGGGGTTTCCCTCGGGTGAGCAGTTCTTC.

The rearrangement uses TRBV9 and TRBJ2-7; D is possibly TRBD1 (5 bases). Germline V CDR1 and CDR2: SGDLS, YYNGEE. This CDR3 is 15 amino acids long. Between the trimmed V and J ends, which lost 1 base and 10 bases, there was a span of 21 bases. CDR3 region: CASSVSSLSTEQQYF. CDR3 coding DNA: TGTGCCAGCAGCGTATCCTCTCTCTCGACAGAACAACAGTACTTC.

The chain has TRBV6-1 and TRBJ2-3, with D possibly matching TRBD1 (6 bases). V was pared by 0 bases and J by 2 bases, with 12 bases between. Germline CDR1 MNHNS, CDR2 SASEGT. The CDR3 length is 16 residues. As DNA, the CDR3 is TGTGCCAGCAGTGAAGCGCAGTGGGGACACACAGATACGCAGTATTTT. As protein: CASSEAQWGHTDTQYF.

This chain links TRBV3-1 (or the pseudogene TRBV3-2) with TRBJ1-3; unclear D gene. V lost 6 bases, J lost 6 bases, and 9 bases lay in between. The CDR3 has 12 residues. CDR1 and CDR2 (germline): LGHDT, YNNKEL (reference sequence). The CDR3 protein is CASRDSANTIYF. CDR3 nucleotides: TGTGCCAGCAGGGACTCAGCAAACACCATATATTTT.

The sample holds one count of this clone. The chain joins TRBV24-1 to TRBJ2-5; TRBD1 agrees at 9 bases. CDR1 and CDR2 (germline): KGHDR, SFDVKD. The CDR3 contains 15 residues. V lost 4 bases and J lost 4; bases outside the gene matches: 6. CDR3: CATSDLGQGGETQYF. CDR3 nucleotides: TGTGCCACCAGTGACCTGGGACAGGGCGGAGAGACCCAGTACTTC.

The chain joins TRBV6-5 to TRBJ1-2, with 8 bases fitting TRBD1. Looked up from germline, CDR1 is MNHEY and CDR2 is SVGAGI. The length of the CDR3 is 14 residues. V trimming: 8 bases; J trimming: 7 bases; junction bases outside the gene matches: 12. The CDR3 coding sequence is TGTGCCAGCGGGGAGGACAGGGAAGAGATTGGCTACACCTTC. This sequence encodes CASGEDREEIGYTF.

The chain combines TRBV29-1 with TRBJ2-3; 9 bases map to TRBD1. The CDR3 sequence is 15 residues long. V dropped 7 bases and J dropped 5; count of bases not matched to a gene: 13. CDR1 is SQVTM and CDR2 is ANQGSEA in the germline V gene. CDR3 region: CSALWGTGRLDTQYF. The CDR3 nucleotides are TGCAGCGCCCTCTGGGGGACAGGGCGATTAGATACGCAGTATTTT.

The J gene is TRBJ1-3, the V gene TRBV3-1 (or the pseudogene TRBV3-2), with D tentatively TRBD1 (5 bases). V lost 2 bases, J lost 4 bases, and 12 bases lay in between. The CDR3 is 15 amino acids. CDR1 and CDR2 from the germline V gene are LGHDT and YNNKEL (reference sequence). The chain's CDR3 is CASSQPRVSGNTIYF. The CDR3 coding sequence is TGTGCCAGCAGCCAACCCAGGGTGTCAGGAAACACCATATATTTT.

The CDR3 protein is CAWSASPTGGYEQFF. The CDR3 nucleotides are TGTGCCTGGAGTGCCTCGCCCACCGGGGGATATGAGCAGTTCTTC. V is TRBV30 and J is TRBJ2-1, with D possibly matching TRBD2 (6 bases). The CDR3 is 15 residues long. Per the germline V gene, CDR1 is GTSNPN and CDR2 is SVGIG (reference sequence). V lost 1 base, J lost 8 bases, and 18 bases lay in between.

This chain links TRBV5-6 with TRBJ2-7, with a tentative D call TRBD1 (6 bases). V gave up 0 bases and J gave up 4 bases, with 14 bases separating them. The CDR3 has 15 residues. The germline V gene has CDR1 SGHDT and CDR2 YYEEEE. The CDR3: CASSLAQGFKYEQYF. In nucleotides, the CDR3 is TGTGCCAGCAGCTTGGCACAGGGTTTTAAATACGAGCAGTACTTC.

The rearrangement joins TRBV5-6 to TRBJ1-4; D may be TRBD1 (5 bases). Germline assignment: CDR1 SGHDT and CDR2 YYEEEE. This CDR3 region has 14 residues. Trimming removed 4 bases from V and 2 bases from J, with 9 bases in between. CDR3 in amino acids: CASSTGPTNEKLFF. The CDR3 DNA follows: TGTGCCAGCAGCACAGGACCCACTAATGAAAAACTGTTTTTT.

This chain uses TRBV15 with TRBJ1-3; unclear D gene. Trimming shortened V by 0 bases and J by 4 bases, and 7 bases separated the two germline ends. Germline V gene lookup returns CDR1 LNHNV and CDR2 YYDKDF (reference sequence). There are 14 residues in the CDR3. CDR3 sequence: CATSRDRIGNTIYF. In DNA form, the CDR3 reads TGTGCCACCAGCAGAGATCGTATAGGAAACACCATATATTTT. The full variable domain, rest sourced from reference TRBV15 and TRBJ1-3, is DAMVIQNPRYQVTQFGKPVTLSCSQTLNHNVMYWYQQKSSQAPKLLFHYYDKDFNNEADTPDNFQSRRPNTSFCFLDIRSPGLGDTAMYLCATSRDRIGNTIYFGEGSWLTVV.

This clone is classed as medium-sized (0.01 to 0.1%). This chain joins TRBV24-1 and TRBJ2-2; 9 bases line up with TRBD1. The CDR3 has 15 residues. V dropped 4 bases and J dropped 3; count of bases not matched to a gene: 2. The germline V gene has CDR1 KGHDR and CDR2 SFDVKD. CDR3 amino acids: CATSEQGAHTGELFF. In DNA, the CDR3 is TGTGCCACCAGTGAACAGGGGGCGCACACCGGGGAGCTGTTTTTT.

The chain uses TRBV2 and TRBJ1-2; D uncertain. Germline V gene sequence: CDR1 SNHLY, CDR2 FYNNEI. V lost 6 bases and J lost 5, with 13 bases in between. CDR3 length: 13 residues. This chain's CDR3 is CASSKNAVYGYTF. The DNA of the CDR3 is TGTGCCAGCAGCAAAAACGCGGTATATGGCTACACCTTC.

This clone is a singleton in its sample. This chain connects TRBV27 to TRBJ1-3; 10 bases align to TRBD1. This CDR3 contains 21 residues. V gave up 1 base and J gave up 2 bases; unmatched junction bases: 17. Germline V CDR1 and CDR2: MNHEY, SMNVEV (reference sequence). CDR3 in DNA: TGTGCCAGCAGTTTATATGGGACAGGGGCGATAAGGAGAGACCCTGGAAACACCATATATTTT. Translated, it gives CASSLYGTGAIRRDPGNTIYF.

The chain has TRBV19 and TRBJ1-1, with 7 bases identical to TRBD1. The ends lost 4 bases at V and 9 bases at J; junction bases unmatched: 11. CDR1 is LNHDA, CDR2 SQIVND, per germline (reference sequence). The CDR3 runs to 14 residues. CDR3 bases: TGTGCCAGTAGTACGGTCTCACAGGGGTGGAAAGCTTTCTTT. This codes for CASSTVSQGWKAFF.

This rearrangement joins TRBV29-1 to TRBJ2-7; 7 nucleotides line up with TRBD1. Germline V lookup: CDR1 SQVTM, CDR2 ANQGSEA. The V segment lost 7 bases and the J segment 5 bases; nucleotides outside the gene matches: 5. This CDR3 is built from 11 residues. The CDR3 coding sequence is TGCAGCGGGAGCAGGGGGAACGAGCAGTACTTC. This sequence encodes CSGSRGNEQYF.

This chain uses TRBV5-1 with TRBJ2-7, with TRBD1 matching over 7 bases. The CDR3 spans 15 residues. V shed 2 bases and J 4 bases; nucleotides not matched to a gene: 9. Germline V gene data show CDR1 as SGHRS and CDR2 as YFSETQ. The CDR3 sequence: CASSFTPDRTYEQYF. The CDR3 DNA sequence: TGCGCCAGCAGCTTCACCCCGGACAGGACTTACGAGCAGTACTTC.

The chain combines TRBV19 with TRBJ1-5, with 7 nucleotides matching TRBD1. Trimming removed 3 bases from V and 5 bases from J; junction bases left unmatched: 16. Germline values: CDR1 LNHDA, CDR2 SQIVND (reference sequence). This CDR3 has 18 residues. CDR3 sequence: CASSIWDSLSPPYQPQHF. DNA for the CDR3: TGTGCCAGTAGTATTTGGGACAGCCTATCTCCCCCTTATCAGCCCCAGCATTTT.